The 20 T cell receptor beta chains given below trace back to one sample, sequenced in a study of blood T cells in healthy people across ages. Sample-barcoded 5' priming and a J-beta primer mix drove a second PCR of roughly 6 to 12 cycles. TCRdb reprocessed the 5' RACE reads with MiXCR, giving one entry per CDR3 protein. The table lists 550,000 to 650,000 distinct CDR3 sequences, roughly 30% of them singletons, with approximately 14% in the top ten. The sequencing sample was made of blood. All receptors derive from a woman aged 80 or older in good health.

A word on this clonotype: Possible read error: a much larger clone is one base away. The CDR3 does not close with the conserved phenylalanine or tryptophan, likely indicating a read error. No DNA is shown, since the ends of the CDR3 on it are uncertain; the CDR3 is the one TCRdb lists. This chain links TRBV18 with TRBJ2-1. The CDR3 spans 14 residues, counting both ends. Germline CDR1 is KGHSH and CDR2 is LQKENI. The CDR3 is CASSPKPEIHNTFV.

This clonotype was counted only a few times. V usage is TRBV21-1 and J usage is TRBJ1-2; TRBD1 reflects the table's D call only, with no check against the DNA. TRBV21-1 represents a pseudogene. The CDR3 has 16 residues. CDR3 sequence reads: CASSNGGPGLIGGYTF. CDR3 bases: TGTGCCAGCAGCAACGGGGGTCCAGGGTTAATTGGAGGCTACACCTTC.

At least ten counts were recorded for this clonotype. Here the CDR3 DNA reads TGTGCCAGCAGCGAGTACGAGAATTCACCCCTCCACTTT. Its translation is CASSEYENSPLHF. The chain carries TRBV9 and TRBJ1-6, with D hard to call. The length of the CDR3 is 13 residues. The germline CDR1 and CDR2 sequences are SGDLS and YYNGEE. V was trimmed by 3 bases and J by 7 bases, leaving 8 bases between them.

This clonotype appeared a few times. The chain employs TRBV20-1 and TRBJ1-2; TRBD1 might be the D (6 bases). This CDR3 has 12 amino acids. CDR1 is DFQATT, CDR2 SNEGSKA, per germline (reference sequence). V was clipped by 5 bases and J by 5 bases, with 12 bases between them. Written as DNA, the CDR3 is TGCAGTGCTTACAGGGAAGGGTATGGCTACACCTTC. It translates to CSAYREGYGYTF.

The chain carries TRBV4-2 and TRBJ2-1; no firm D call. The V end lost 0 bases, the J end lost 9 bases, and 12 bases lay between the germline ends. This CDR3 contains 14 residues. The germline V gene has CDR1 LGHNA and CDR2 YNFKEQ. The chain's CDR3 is CASSQETRNSEQFF. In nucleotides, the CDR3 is TGTGCCAGCAGCCAAGAAACGAGGAACAGTGAGCAGTTCTTC.

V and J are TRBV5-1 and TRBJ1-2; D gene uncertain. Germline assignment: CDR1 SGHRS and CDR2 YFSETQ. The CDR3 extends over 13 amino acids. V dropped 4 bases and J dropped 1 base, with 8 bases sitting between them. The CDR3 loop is CASSASVNYGYTF. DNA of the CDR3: TGCGCCAGCAGCGCCAGCGTTAACTATGGCTACACCTTC.

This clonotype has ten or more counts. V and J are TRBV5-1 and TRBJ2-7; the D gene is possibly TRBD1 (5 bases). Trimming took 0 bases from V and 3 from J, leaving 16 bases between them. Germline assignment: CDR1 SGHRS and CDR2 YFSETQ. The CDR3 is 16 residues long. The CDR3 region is CASSLASQGFGYEQYF. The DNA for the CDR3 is TGCGCCAGCAGCTTGGCGTCGCAGGGTTTCGGCTACGAGCAGTACTTC.

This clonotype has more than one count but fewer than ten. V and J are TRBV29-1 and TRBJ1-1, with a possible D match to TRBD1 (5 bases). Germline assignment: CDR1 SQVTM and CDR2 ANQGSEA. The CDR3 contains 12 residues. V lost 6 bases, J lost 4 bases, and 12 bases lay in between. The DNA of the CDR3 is TGCAGCGTCCAGGCCGGGGCCACTGAAGCTTTCTTT. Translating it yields CSVQAGATEAFF.

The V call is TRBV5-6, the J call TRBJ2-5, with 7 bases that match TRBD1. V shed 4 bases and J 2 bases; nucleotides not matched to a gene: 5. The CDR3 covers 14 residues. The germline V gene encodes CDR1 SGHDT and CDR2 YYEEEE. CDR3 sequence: CASSKTGQQETQYF. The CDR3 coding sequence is TGTGCCAGCAGCAAAACGGGACAGCAAGAGACCCAGTACTTC.

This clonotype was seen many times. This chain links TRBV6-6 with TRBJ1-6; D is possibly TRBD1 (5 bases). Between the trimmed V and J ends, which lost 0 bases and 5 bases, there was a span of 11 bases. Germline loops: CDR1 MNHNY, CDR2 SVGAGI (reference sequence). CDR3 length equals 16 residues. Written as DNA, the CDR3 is TGTGCCAGCAGTTACTCAGGGCAGGGTGATAATTCACCCCTCCACTTT. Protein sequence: CASSYSGQGDNSPLHF.

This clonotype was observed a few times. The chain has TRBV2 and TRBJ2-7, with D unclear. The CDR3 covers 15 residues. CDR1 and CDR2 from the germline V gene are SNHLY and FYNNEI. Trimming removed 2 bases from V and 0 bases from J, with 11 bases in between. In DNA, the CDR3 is TGTGCCAGCAGTGAAACGGCGCCAAGCTCCTACGAGCAGTACTTC. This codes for CASSETAPSSYEQYF.

CDR3 protein: CSAREAGPYEQYF. For the CDR3, the DNA is TGCAGTGCTAGAGAGGCCGGCCCCTACGAGCAGTACTTC. The chain carries TRBV20-1 and TRBJ2-7, with unresolved D. The CDR3 has 13 amino acids. The ends were cut back, 0 bases at V and 2 bases at J, with 8 bases in the middle. Germline V lookup: CDR1 DFQATT, CDR2 SNEGSKA (reference sequence).

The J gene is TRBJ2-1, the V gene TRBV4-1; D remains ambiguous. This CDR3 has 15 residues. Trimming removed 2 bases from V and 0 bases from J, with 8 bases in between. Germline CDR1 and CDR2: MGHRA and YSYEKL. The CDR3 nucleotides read TGCGCCAGCAGCCAATACAAAAGCTCCTACAATGAGCAGTTCTTC. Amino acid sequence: CASSQYKSSYNEQFF.

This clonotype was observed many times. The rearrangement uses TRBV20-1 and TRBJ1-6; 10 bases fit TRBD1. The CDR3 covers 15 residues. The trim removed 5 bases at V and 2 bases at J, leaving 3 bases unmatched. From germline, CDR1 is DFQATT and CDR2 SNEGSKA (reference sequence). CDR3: CSAPGTGAYNSPLHF. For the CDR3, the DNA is TGCAGTGCTCCCGGGACAGGGGCCTATAATTCACCCCTCCACTTT.

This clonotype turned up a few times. CDR3 protein: CASIPGYYGYTF. The CDR3 DNA sequence: TGTGCCAGCATACCAGGCTACTATGGCTACACCTTC. This rearrangement joins TRBV6-1 to TRBJ1-2; D gene ambiguous. Germline assignment: CDR1 MNHNS and CDR2 SASEGT. The V end was cut by 7 bases, the J end by 3 bases, with 9 bases between. The CDR3 is made up of 12 amino acids.

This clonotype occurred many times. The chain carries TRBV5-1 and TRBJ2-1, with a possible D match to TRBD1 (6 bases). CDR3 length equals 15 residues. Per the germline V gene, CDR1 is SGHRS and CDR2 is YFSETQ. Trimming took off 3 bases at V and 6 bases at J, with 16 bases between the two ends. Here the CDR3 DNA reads TGCGCCAGCAGCTCCCCTAGAGGACAGTCCAATGAGCAGTTCTTC. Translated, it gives CASSSPRGQSNEQFF.

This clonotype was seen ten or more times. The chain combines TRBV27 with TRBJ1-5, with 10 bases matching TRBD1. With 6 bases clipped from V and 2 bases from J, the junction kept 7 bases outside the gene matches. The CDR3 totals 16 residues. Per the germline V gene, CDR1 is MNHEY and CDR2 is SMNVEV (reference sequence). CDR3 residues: CASSRQGAGGNQPQHF. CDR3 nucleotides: TGTGCCAGCAGCCGACAGGGGGCCGGTGGCAATCAGCCCCAGCATTTT.

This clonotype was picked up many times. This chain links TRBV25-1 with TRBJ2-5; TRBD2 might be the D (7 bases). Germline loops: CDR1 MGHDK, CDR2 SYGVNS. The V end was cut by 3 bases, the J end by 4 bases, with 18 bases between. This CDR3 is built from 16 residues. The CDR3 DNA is TGTGCCAGCAGTGACAAGACAGGCGGCGGGAGAGAGACCCAGTACTTC. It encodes CASSDKTGGGRETQYF.

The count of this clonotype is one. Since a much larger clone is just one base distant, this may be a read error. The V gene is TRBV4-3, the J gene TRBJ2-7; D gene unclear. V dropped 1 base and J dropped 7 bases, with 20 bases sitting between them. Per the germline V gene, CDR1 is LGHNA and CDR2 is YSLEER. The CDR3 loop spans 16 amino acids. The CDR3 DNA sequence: TGCGCCAGCAGCCAAGTCGCTACGGACGGGTACAATGAGCAGTACTTC. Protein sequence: CASSQVATDGYNEQYF.

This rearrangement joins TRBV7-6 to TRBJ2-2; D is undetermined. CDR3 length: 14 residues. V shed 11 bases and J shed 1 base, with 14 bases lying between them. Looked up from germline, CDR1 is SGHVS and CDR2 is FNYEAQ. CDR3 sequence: CASSGALNTGELFF. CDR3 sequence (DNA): TGTGCCTCGTCCGGTGCTTTGAACACCGGGGAGCTGTTTTTT.